This is a list of T cell receptor beta chains from one sample in a study of identical twins. TCRdb reprocessed the 5' RACE reads via MiXCR and lists one record per CDR3 protein. The sample carries 500,000 to 700,000 distinct CDR3 sequences, 7% to 7.5% recorded once. The same sample was also used in a study of yellow fever vaccine responses in identical twins.

Source material: PBMCs. The source of these receptors is a woman under 30 in good health. Each CDR3 is given with its conserved first and last residue. The order of the fields is clone size, V gene, D gene, J gene, CDR3 DNA, CDR3 protein. A D gene is named only where the DNA matches it firmly. Not every row has a clone size; where given, it reads once, few, many or a size class.

clone_size: many; v_call: TRBV5-1; d_call: .; j_call: TRBJ1-4; cdr3_nt: TGCGCCAGCAGACCGAGCGGGAGACAGGAAAAACTGTTTTTT; cdr3_aa: CASRPSGRQEKLFF
clone_size: many; v_call: TRBV5-1; d_call: TRBD1; j_call: TRBJ1-1; cdr3_nt: TGCGCCAGCAGCAGGGACAGGGCGAACACTGAAGCTTTCTTT; cdr3_aa: CASSRDRANTEAFF
clone_size: .; v_call: TRBV15; d_call: TRBD1; j_call: TRBJ1-1; cdr3_nt: TGTGCCACCAGCAGAGAAAGGACAGGGGGCACAAACACTGAAGCTTTCTTT; cdr3_aa: CATSRERTGGTNTEAFF
clone_size: .; v_call: TRBV9; d_call: .; j_call: TRBJ2-3; cdr3_nt: TGTGCCAGCAGCGTATCCAACTCGGGTACGCAGTATTTT; cdr3_aa: CASSVSNSGTQYF
clone_size: few; v_call: TRBV2; d_call: TRBD2; j_call: TRBJ2-1; cdr3_nt: TGTGCCACCACTAGACTAGCGGGGGGGGGAGAGCAGTTCTTC; cdr3_aa: CATTRLAGGGEQFF
clone_size: many; v_call: TRBV5-1; d_call: TRBD1; j_call: TRBJ1-1; cdr3_nt: TGCGCCAGCAGCCTGGGACAGATGGAAGCTTTCTTT; cdr3_aa: CASSLGQMEAFF
clone_size: .; v_call: TRBV6-1; d_call: .; j_call: TRBJ2-1; cdr3_nt: TGTGCCAGCTGGCCGGGGTACAATGAGCAGTTCTTC; cdr3_aa: CASWPGYNEQFF
clone_size: few; v_call: TRBV4-2; d_call: TRBD2; j_call: TRBJ2-7; cdr3_nt: TGTGCCAGCAGCCAAGATTTGGTGGGGACTAGCGGCTACGAGCAGTACTTC; cdr3_aa: CASSQDLVGTSGYEQYF
clone_size: .; v_call: TRBV20-1; d_call: TRBD2; j_call: TRBJ2-3; cdr3_nt: TGCAGTGCTAGTTCGACTAGCGGGGGGGCTGTAGATACGCAGTATTTT; cdr3_aa: CSASSTSGGAVDTQYF
clone_size: few; v_call: TRBV6-5; d_call: .; j_call: TRBJ1-1; cdr3_nt: TGTGCCAGCAGTTACCGCCGGGAGGAGATGAACACTGAAGCTTTCTTT; cdr3_aa: CASSYRREEMNTEAFF
clone_size: few; v_call: TRBV18; d_call: .; j_call: TRBJ2-5; cdr3_nt: TGTGCCAGCTCACCACAGAGGACCGCCCCGGAGACCCAGTACTTC; cdr3_aa: CASSPQRTAPETQYF
clone_size: few; v_call: TRBV5-1; d_call: TRBD2; j_call: TRBJ2-3; cdr3_nt: TGCGCCAGCAAGGGAGGGACCCTCGAAGCAGATACGCAGTATTTT; cdr3_aa: CASKGGTLEADTQYF
clone_size: many; v_call: TRBV27; d_call: .; j_call: TRBJ1-2; cdr3_nt: TGTGCCAGCAGTTTAGGCCCGGCCGGGGCTTTCTATGGCTACACCTTC; cdr3_aa: CASSLGPAGAFYGYTF
clone_size: .; v_call: TRBV7-8; d_call: TRBD2; j_call: TRBJ2-5; cdr3_nt: TGTGCCAGCAGCTTAGAGGTAGCGGGAGCCGGGGAGACCCAGTACTTC; cdr3_aa: CASSLEVAGAGETQYF
clone_size: .; v_call: TRBV29-1; d_call: TRBD1; j_call: TRBJ1-4; cdr3_nt: TGCAGCGTCCGGGACAGGAATGAAAAACTGTTTTTT; cdr3_aa: CSVRDRNEKLFF
clone_size: many; v_call: TRBV5-1; d_call: .; j_call: TRBJ1-1; cdr3_nt: TGCGCCAGCAGCTCAAGGACGGTGAACACTGAAGCTTTCTTT; cdr3_aa: CASSSRTVNTEAFF
clone_size: .; v_call: TRBV12-3/TRBV12-4; d_call: TRBD2; j_call: TRBJ2-7; cdr3_nt: TGTGCCAGCAGCCGGGGACTAGCTGGAGTGTGGGAGCAGTACTTC; cdr3_aa: CASSRGLAGVWEQYF
clone_size: few; v_call: TRBV15; d_call: TRBD2; j_call: TRBJ2-1; cdr3_nt: TGTGCCACCAGCGCCAGACTAGCGGGAGCGGGGGAGCAGTTCTTC; cdr3_aa: CATSARLAGAGEQFF
clone_size: many; v_call: TRBV29-1; d_call: TRBD1; j_call: TRBJ1-3; cdr3_nt: TGCAGCGTTGGGGGACAGCTCTCTGGAAACACCATATATTTT; cdr3_aa: CSVGGQLSGNTIYF
clone_size: .; v_call: TRBV19; d_call: TRBD1; j_call: TRBJ2-5; cdr3_nt: TGTGCCGGCAACGGGGGACAGGGGGCGCCTGTACAAGAGACCCAGTACTTC; cdr3_aa: CAGNGGQGAPVQETQYF
clone_size: many; v_call: TRBV5-1; d_call: .; j_call: TRBJ1-1; cdr3_nt: TGCGCCAGCAGCTTGGTTTATTCGACGACCAACACTGAAGCTTTCTTT; cdr3_aa: CASSLVYSTTNTEAFF
clone_size: .; v_call: TRBV7-9; d_call: .; j_call: TRBJ2-5; cdr3_nt: TGTGCCAGCACCCTTCGGACACTTCAAGAGACCCAGTACTTC; cdr3_aa: CASTLRTLQETQYF
clone_size: few; v_call: TRBV12-3/TRBV12-4; d_call: .; j_call: TRBJ2-2; cdr3_nt: TGTGCCAGCAGTTTAGGGACTACTTACACCGGGGAGCTGTTTTTT; cdr3_aa: CASSLGTTYTGELFF
clone_size: .; v_call: TRBV5-1; d_call: TRBD2; j_call: TRBJ2-3; cdr3_nt: TGCGCCAGCAGCCCGGTGACTAGCGGGGGCGATACGCAGTATTTT; cdr3_aa: CASSPVTSGGDTQYF
clone_size: few; v_call: TRBV5-1; d_call: TRBD1; j_call: TRBJ1-1; cdr3_nt: TGCGCCAGCAGCTTACGTACAGGGGGCGGGAACGCTGAAGCTTTCTTT; cdr3_aa: CASSLRTGGGNAEAFF
clone_size: few; v_call: TRBV28; d_call: .; j_call: TRBJ1-5; cdr3_nt: TGTGCCAGCAGTTTATCCACAGGGACCGTTAAACCCCAGCATTTT; cdr3_aa: CASSLSTGTVKPQHF
clone_size: few; v_call: TRBV6-1; d_call: .; j_call: TRBJ2-3; cdr3_nt: TGTGCCAGCAGTCAAGGACAGTACGTATCAGATACGCAGTATTTT; cdr3_aa: CASSQGQYVSDTQYF
clone_size: .; v_call: TRBV12-3/TRBV12-4; d_call: TRBD2; j_call: TRBJ2-5; cdr3_nt: TGTGCCAGCAGTTTTAGGACTAGCGGGAGGGCCCTCCAAGAGACCCAGTACTTC; cdr3_aa: CASSFRTSGRALQETQYF
clone_size: few; v_call: TRBV18; d_call: .; j_call: TRBJ1-3; cdr3_nt: TGTGCCAGCTCACCACCGTTGAGGGGGATCGCTGGAAACACCATATATTTT; cdr3_aa: CASSPPLRGIAGNTIYF
clone_size: .; v_call: TRBV12-3/TRBV12-4; d_call: .; j_call: TRBJ2-1; cdr3_nt: TGTGCCAGCAGTTTAGCGGGGTTCAATGAGCAGTTCTTC; cdr3_aa: CASSLAGFNEQFF
clone_size: few; v_call: TRBV11-2; d_call: .; j_call: TRBJ2-3; cdr3_nt: TGTGCCAGCAGCTCCCCCCGGGGGAGGGGGACAGATACGCAGTATTTT; cdr3_aa: CASSSPRGRGTDTQYF
clone_size: .; v_call: TRBV3-1; d_call: .; j_call: TRBJ2-4; cdr3_nt: TGTGCCAGCAGCGACAGGCTTGGGGCTGACATTCAGTACTTC; cdr3_aa: CASSDRLGADIQYF
clone_size: many; v_call: TRBV12-3/TRBV12-4; d_call: TRBD1; j_call: TRBJ2-1; cdr3_nt: TGTGCCAGCAGCCTGACAGGGGGCCTTAACAATGAGCAGTTCTTC; cdr3_aa: CASSLTGGLNNEQFF
clone_size: many; v_call: TRBV5-1; d_call: .; j_call: TRBJ1-2; cdr3_nt: TGCGCCAGCAGCTTGTCAGGGCAGAGCTATGGCTACACCTTC; cdr3_aa: CASSLSGQSYGYTF
clone_size: many; v_call: TRBV12-3/TRBV12-4; d_call: TRBD1; j_call: TRBJ1-4; cdr3_nt: TGTGCCAGCAAGTGGGGTCGAGGGGGCGCGAATGAAAAACTGTTTTTT; cdr3_aa: CASKWGRGGANEKLFF
clone_size: .; v_call: TRBV25-1; d_call: .; j_call: TRBJ2-4; cdr3_nt: TGTGCCAGCAGTGAATTGGGTGAAGCCAAAAACATTCAGTACTTC; cdr3_aa: CASSELGEAKNIQYF
clone_size: .; v_call: TRBV6-1; d_call: .; j_call: TRBJ2-3; cdr3_nt: TGTGCCAGCAAGACCGGGACGGCCTCCACAGATACGCAGTATTTT; cdr3_aa: CASKTGTASTDTQYF
clone_size: .; v_call: TRBV11-2; d_call: TRBD2; j_call: TRBJ2-5; cdr3_nt: TGTGCCAGCAGCTATAGGGCTAGCGGGAAGGGGGAGACCCAGTACTTC; cdr3_aa: CASSYRASGKGETQYF
clone_size: .; v_call: TRBV3-1; d_call: .; j_call: TRBJ1-5; cdr3_nt: TGTGCCAGCAGCCAGTCTGGAGTTCAGCCCCAGCATTTT; cdr3_aa: CASSQSGVQPQHF
clone_size: few; v_call: TRBV20-1; d_call: TRBD1; j_call: TRBJ1-6; cdr3_nt: TGCAGTGCTAGGGACAGGGACTCCTATAATTCACCCCTCCACTTT; cdr3_aa: CSARDRDSYNSPLHF
clone_size: many; v_call: TRBV3-1; d_call: .; j_call: TRBJ2-4; cdr3_nt: TGTGCCAGCAGCCCCGCACAGGGTATATCCCCCGCCTTC; cdr3_aa: CASSPAQGISPAF
clone_size: many; v_call: TRBV20-1; d_call: TRBD2; j_call: TRBJ2-7; cdr3_nt: TGCAGTGCTAGAGATCCTAGCGGGATTGGATACGAGCAGTACTTC; cdr3_aa: CSARDPSGIGYEQYF
clone_size: .; v_call: TRBV10-3; d_call: TRBD2; j_call: TRBJ2-1; cdr3_nt: TGTGCCATCAGGGAAGGACTAGCGAACTACAATGAGCAGTTCTTC; cdr3_aa: CAIREGLANYNEQFF
clone_size: .; v_call: TRBV5-5; d_call: .; j_call: TRBJ2-7; cdr3_nt: TGTGCCAGCAGCTTGGCCGCGAGGGCCTCGTTCGAGCAGTACTTC; cdr3_aa: CASSLAARASFEQYF
clone_size: .; v_call: TRBV6-1; d_call: .; j_call: TRBJ1-2; cdr3_nt: TGTGCCAGCATGCGGGGAACATCGGGGGCTTATGGCTACACCTTC; cdr3_aa: CASMRGTSGAYGYTF
clone_size: .; v_call: TRBV28; d_call: .; j_call: TRBJ1-2; cdr3_nt: TGTGCCAGCAGGCTAGGCGTCTATGGCTACACCTTC; cdr3_aa: CASRLGVYGYTF
clone_size: few; v_call: TRBV2; d_call: .; j_call: TRBJ2-3; cdr3_nt: TGTGCCAGCAGTGAGATCGGGTACGTCGATCCCACAGATACGCAGTATTTT; cdr3_aa: CASSEIGYVDPTDTQYF
clone_size: .; v_call: TRBV20-1; d_call: .; j_call: TRBJ2-5; cdr3_nt: TGCAGTGCTAGCAGGGTATCAGAGACCCAGTACTTC; cdr3_aa: CSASRVSETQYF
clone_size: many; v_call: TRBV12-3/TRBV12-4; d_call: .; j_call: TRBJ2-1; cdr3_nt: TGTGCCAGCAGTCCCTACGGAGGGGGGGCCAATGAGCAGTTCTTC; cdr3_aa: CASSPYGGGANEQFF
clone_size: .; v_call: TRBV5-5; d_call: TRBD2; j_call: TRBJ2-7; cdr3_nt: TGTGCCAGCAACCGGGGTGGGGCACTAGCGGGATACTACGAGCAGTACTTC; cdr3_aa: CASNRGGALAGYYEQYF
clone_size: .; v_call: TRBV2; d_call: TRBD2; j_call: TRBJ2-6; cdr3_nt: TGTGCCAGCAGGACCCCGGGACTAGTTTTCTCTGGGGCCAACGTCCTGACTTTC; cdr3_aa: CASRTPGLVFSGANVLTF
clone_size: few; v_call: TRBV7-2; d_call: TRBD2; j_call: TRBJ2-3; cdr3_nt: TGTGCCAGCAGCCCCCCTTCGATAGCGGGGGGGCTTGATACGCAGTATTTT; cdr3_aa: CASSPPSIAGGLDTQYF
clone_size: .; v_call: TRBV6-2/TRBV6-3; d_call: .; j_call: TRBJ2-1; cdr3_nt: TGTGCCAGTCATCGGGACTCACCAAATGAGCAGTTCTTC; cdr3_aa: CASHRDSPNEQFF
clone_size: few; v_call: TRBV7-8; d_call: .; j_call: TRBJ2-2; cdr3_nt: TGTGCCAGCAGCGCGGGACGGACGAACACCGGGGAGCTGTTTTTT; cdr3_aa: CASSAGRTNTGELFF
clone_size: many; v_call: TRBV5-6; d_call: .; j_call: TRBJ1-2; cdr3_nt: TGTGCCAGCAGCTTGGCCCGGGGTTTTAATGGCTACACCTTC; cdr3_aa: CASSLARGFNGYTF
clone_size: many; v_call: TRBV7-3; d_call: TRBD2; j_call: TRBJ2-1; cdr3_nt: TGTGCCAGCAGCTTAACTGGGACTAGCGCATACAATGAGCAGTTCTTC; cdr3_aa: CASSLTGTSAYNEQFF
clone_size: .; v_call: TRBV6-1; d_call: .; j_call: TRBJ2-7; cdr3_nt: TGTGCCAGCACCAAGAGCACGGGCTCCTACGAGCAGTACTTC; cdr3_aa: CASTKSTGSYEQYF
clone_size: .; v_call: TRBV2; d_call: .; j_call: TRBJ1-1; cdr3_nt: TGTGCCAGCAGCAGTAGAATTCAGGGGCGGAACACTGAAGCTTTCTTT; cdr3_aa: CASSSRIQGRNTEAFF
clone_size: many; v_call: TRBV6-1; d_call: .; j_call: TRBJ1-2; cdr3_nt: TGTGCCAGCATGAGGGGGATGGATTATGGCTACACCTTC; cdr3_aa: CASMRGMDYGYTF